These 32 T cell receptor beta chains were all obtained from the same sample, sequenced in a study of OX40 agonist ivuxolimab in advanced cancers. Profiled with immunoSEQ multiplex PCR; TCRdb holds only in-frame clones, not every one. This table has 65,000 to 85,000 clones, roughly 90% appearing once. Here the sequenced sample was CD4+ or CD8+ T cells sorted from blood, taken in a trial of the OX40 agonist ivuxolimab. Every receptor here comes from an adult with an advanced solid tumor such as melanoma, head and neck, liver or kidney cancer.

The V and J genes are TRBV19 and TRBJ1-1, with 8 bases identical to TRBD1. Looked up from germline, CDR1 is LNHDA and CDR2 is SQIVND (reference sequence). V shed 7 bases, J shed 0 bases, and the junction held 7 bases outside the gene matches. This CDR3 region has 15 residues. The CDR3 region has the DNA TGTGCCAGTATGGGGTCAGGGGGCTTGAACACTGAAGCTTTCTTT. It is translated as CASMGSGGLNTEAFF.

The chain carries TRBV5-1 and TRBJ2-7; TRBD1 might be the D (7 bases). V dropped 4 bases and J dropped 1 base, with 12 bases sitting between them. This CDR3 has 14 residues. Germline lookup yields CDR1 SGHRS and CDR2 YFSETQ. CDR3 sequence: CASSPAGGSYEQYF. CDR3 coding DNA: TGCGCCAGCAGCCCCGCAGGGGGGTCCTACGAGCAGTACTTC. The full variable domain, completed using reference TRBV5-1 and TRBJ2-7, is KAGVTQTPRYLIKTRGQQVTLSCSPISGHRSVSWYQQTPGQGLQFLFEYFSETQRNKGNFPGRFSGRQFSNSRSEMNVSTLELGDSALYLCASSPAGGSYEQYFGPGTRLTVT.

The chain carries TRBV19 and TRBJ2-2; D not certain. Between the trimmed V and J ends, which lost 3 bases and 6 bases, there was a span of 14 bases. Germline V gene data show CDR1 as LNHDA and CDR2 as SQIVND (reference sequence). The CDR3 runs to 15 residues. CDR3 DNA sequence: TGTGCCAGTAGTATCCTTGCAGGTCTTCCCGGGGAGCTGTTTTTT. Translated, it gives CASSILAGLPGELFF.

This chain joins TRBV7-8 and TRBJ2-1, with TRBD2 matching 11 bases. The CDR3 covers 18 residues. Trimming removed 6 bases from V and 6 bases from J; junction bases left unmatched: 16. Germline CDR1 and CDR2: SGHVS and FQNEAQ. The DNA of the CDR3 is TGTGCCAGCAGGATGAGAAGTAGCGGGAGGGCCCGAGTCAATGAGCAGTTCTTC. This translates into CASRMRSSGRARVNEQFF.

This clone has only a few counts. The chain couples TRBV7-8 to TRBJ1-2; D is possibly TRBD1 (5 bases). V was clipped by 1 base and J by 5 bases, with 8 bases between them. This CDR3 contains 13 residues. CDR1 and CDR2 (germline): SGHVS, FQNEAQ. The CDR3 DNA follows: TGTGCCAGCAGCTTAGGGGGGACTTATGGCTACACCTTC. Translating gives CASSLGGTYGYTF.

The chain joins TRBV10-3 to TRBJ2-3; 7 bases are a match to TRBD1. Germline CDR1 is ENHRY and CDR2 is SYGVKD. There are 14 residues in the CDR3. The V gene end was trimmed by 6 bases and the J gene end by 6 bases; junction bases not matched to a gene: 9. CDR3 region: CAISSTGAKDTQYF. The CDR3 DNA reads as TGTGCCATCAGCTCCACAGGGGCGAAGGATACGCAGTATTTT.

The J gene is TRBJ2-1, the V gene TRBV6-5; tentatively, D is TRBD1 or TRBD2 (5 bases each). With 2 bases removed from V and 6 bases from J, the gap between germline ends came to 14 bases. The CDR3 contains 15 residues. Germline V gene data show CDR1 as MNHEY and CDR2 as SVGAGI. Here the CDR3 reads CASSYPTGTFNEQFF. The CDR3 bases are TGTGCCAGCAGTTACCCCACCGGGACGTTCAATGAGCAGTTCTTC.

The J gene is TRBJ2-7, the V gene TRBV10-1, with 7 bases identical to TRBD1. CDR1 is WNHNN, CDR2 SYGVQD, per germline (reference sequence). With V trimmed by 5 bases and J by 2 bases, 6 bases remained unmatched. The CDR3 spans 14 residues. In DNA, the CDR3 is TGCGCCAGCAGTCAGGGGGACCCTACCTACGAGCAGTACTTC. Translation: CASSQGDPTYEQYF.

The V gene is TRBV5-8, the J gene TRBJ1-6; the match to TRBD1 covers 10 bases. The CDR3 is 15 residues long. Germline values: CDR1 SGHTS, CDR2 YDEGEE. Trimming at V came to 1 base and at J to 9 bases, leaving 4 bases not matched to a gene. CDR3 sequence: CASSLMTGGSSPLHF. CDR3 in DNA: TGTGCCAGCAGCTTGATGACAGGGGGCAGTTCACCCCTCCACTTT.

This chain links TRBV2 with TRBJ2-5; possibly TRBD2 for D (5 bases). Matching the DNA end better, TRBJ2-7 makes the J call doubtful. Germline CDR1 SNHLY, CDR2 FYNNEI. The CDR3 length is 14 residues. The CDR3, as DNA: TGTGCCAGCACCCGGACTGAGAGCTCCTACGAGCAGTACTTC. Protein: CASTRTESSYEQYF.

The J gene is TRBJ2-2, the V gene TRBV5-1, with no clear D. The V and J ends lost 0 bases and 7 bases respectively, with 16 bases between them. The CDR3 covers 16 residues. Germline values: CDR1 SGHRS, CDR2 YFSETQ. Here the CDR3 reads CASSLAGPHGGGELFF. For the CDR3, the DNA is TGCGCCAGCAGCTTGGCCGGGCCCCATGGTGGCGGGGAGCTGTTTTTT. The full variable domain, with the rest looked up from reference TRBV5-1 and TRBJ2-2, is KAGVTQTPRYLIKTRGQQVTLSCSPISGHRSVSWYQQTPGQGLQFLFEYFSETQRNKGNFPGRFSGRQFSNSRSEMNVSTLELGDSALYLCASSLAGPHGGGELFFGEGSRLTVL.

The chain carries TRBV10-1 and TRBJ2-3; D remains unclear. The CDR3 loop spans 12 amino acids. From germline, CDR1 is WNHNN and CDR2 SYGVQD (reference sequence). Trimming removed 0 bases at V and 7 bases at J, with 5 bases between. The CDR3 loop is CASSESGNTQYF. The CDR3 bases are TGCGCCAGCAGTGAGTCGGGAAATACGCAGTATTTT.

This clone has a handful of counts. The rearrangement links TRBV28 to TRBJ2-1; 8 bases match TRBD2. With 2 bases clipped from V and 7 bases from J, the junction kept 4 bases outside the gene matches. Per the germline V gene, CDR1 is MDHEN and CDR2 is SYDVKM. The CDR3 is made up of 14 amino acids. In DNA, the CDR3 is TGTGCCAGCAGTTTACCGAGCGGGGGTAATGAGCAGTTCTTC. This translates into CASSLPSGGNEQFF. Filled out from reference TRBV28 and TRBJ2-1, the complete variable domain reads DVKVTQSSRYLVKRTGEKVFLECVQDMDHENMFWYRQDPGLGLRLIYFSYDVKMKEKGDIPEGYSVSREKKERFSLILESASTNQTSMYLCASSLPSGGNEQFFGPGTRLTVL.

The chain couples TRBV28 to TRBJ2-7, with TRBD2 identical over 7 bases. V was pared by 7 bases and J by 2 bases, with 11 bases of the junction left unmatched. The germline gives CDR1 MDHEN, CDR2 SYDVKM. This CDR3 is 15 amino acids long. The CDR3 reads CASKGSEGGPYEQYF. In DNA, the CDR3 is TGTGCCAGCAAGGGATCCGAGGGAGGGCCCTACGAGCAGTACTTC.

This clone has only a few counts. The chain has TRBV19 and TRBJ2-7; 9 bases agree with TRBD1. This CDR3 region has 16 residues. Per the germline V gene, CDR1 is LNHDA and CDR2 is SQIVND (reference sequence). V lost 6 bases, J lost 2 bases, and 11 bases stayed unmatched. CDR3 sequence reads: CASRYNTGDRAYEQYF. The CDR3 coding sequence is TGTGCCAGTAGGTACAACACTGGGGACAGGGCCTACGAGCAGTACTTC.

The genes are TRBV6-5 and TRBJ1-1; 7 bases are a match to TRBD1. Trimming cost V 6 bases and J 4 bases; bases outside gene matches: 11. The CDR3 is made up of 15 amino acids. CDR1 and CDR2 (germline): MNHEY, SVGAGI. DNA of the CDR3: TGTGCCAGCAGCCCACCTACGGGGACAGCCACTGAAGCTTTCTTT. Protein product: CASSPPTGTATEAFF.

The rearrangement joins TRBV5-1 to TRBJ2-7; TRBD1 matches at 10 bases. CDR3 size: 14 residues. Looked up from germline, CDR1 is SGHRS and CDR2 is YFSETQ. The V and J ends lost 4 bases and 3 bases, in that order; junction bases with no gene match: 4. The CDR3 DNA is TGCGCCAGCAGCATCGACAGGGGGCTCTACGAGCAGTACTTC. As protein: CASSIDRGLYEQYF.

The chain links TRBV5-4 to TRBJ1-1; tentative D call: TRBD1 (6 bases). There are 14 residues in the CDR3. In germline, CDR1 is SGHNT, CDR2 YYREEE (reference sequence). V was shortened by 0 bases and J by 4 bases, with 10 bases between the two germline ends. Here the CDR3 reads CASSLEGGSTEAFF. The CDR3 DNA sequence: TGTGCCAGCAGCTTGGAGGGGGGAAGCACTGAAGCTTTCTTT.

This chain connects TRBV5-1 to TRBJ2-4; D call uncertain. Germline-derived CDR1 and CDR2 are SGHRS and YFSETQ. This CDR3 contains 14 residues. V lost 1 base, J lost 8 bases, and 13 bases lay in between. CDR3 sequence (DNA): TGCGCCAGCAGCTTGTCCGGCCGTTCGGACATTCAGTACTTC. It specifies CASSLSGRSDIQYF.

This rearrangement joins TRBV7-2 to TRBJ2-3; D assignment may be TRBD1 or TRBD2 (5 bases each). Trimming left V 5 bases short and J 0 bases short, with 18 bases between. The CDR3 consists of 17 residues. From germline, CDR1 is SGHTA and CDR2 FQGNSA. The CDR3 DNA reads as TGTGCCAGCAGCCGTTCCCTGGGGTGGGGGAGCACAGATACGCAGTATTTT. Its protein product is CASSRSLGWGSTDTQYF.

The gene calls are TRBV6-1 and TRBJ2-7, with D uncertain. Germline V gene data show CDR1 as MNHNS and CDR2 as SASEGT. This CDR3 spans 15 amino acids. V dropped 3 bases and J dropped 1 base, with 13 bases sitting between them. In DNA form, the CDR3 reads TGTGCCAGCAGTGAGTCTTTCGCTAGGTCCTACGAGCAGTACTTC. Protein: CASSESFARSYEQYF.

The chain carries TRBV10-3 and TRBJ2-7; TRBD1 aligns across 7 bases. Germline assignment: CDR1 ENHRY and CDR2 SYGVKD. This CDR3 has 14 amino acids. With V trimmed by 4 bases and J by 5 bases, 8 bases remained unmatched. In nucleotides, the CDR3 is TGTGCCATCAGTGGGCCGACAGGGAAGGACGAGCAGTACTTC. Translation: CAISGPTGKDEQYF.

This sequence joins TRBV28 and TRBJ2-7, with TRBD1 matching over 10 bases. This CDR3 comprises 15 residues. Germline lookup yields CDR1 MDHEN and CDR2 SYDVKM. With V trimmed by 7 bases and J by 5 bases, 11 bases remained unmatched. The CDR3 protein is CASNPIGTGAHEQYF. CDR3 nucleotides: TGTGCCAGCAATCCAATTGGGACAGGGGCCCACGAGCAGTACTTC.

This clone came up a few times. This rearrangement joins TRBV7-9 to TRBJ2-7; the D gene is possibly TRBD2 (6 bases). Per the germline V gene, CDR1 is SEHNR and CDR2 is FQNEAQ (reference sequence). This CDR3 region has 12 residues. Trimming took off 5 bases at V and 6 bases at J, with 11 bases between the two ends. The CDR3: CASSGLSAEQYF. The CDR3 bases are TGTGCCAGCAGCGGACTATCGGCCGAGCAGTACTTC.

The V and J genes are TRBV5-1 and TRBJ2-7, with 7 bases matching TRBD1. CDR3 length equals 14 residues. The germline CDR1 and CDR2 sequences are SGHRS and YFSETQ. With 6 bases clipped from V and 2 bases from J, the junction kept 8 bases outside the gene matches. The DNA for the CDR3 is TGCGCCAGCACCCTCTCAGGGGGAGCCTACGAGCAGTACTTC. Translating gives CASTLSGGAYEQYF.

This clone was recorded once. The rearrangement uses TRBV5-4 and TRBJ1-2, with D perhaps TRBD1 (5 bases). Trimming removed 3 bases from V and 1 base from J, with 19 bases in between. This CDR3 spans 17 amino acids. Germline CDR1 reads SGHNT; CDR2 reads YYREEE (reference sequence). The CDR3 DNA reads as TGTGCCAGCAGCTCAGGACGGGGGAATGAGGGTAACTATGGCTACACCTTC. The encoded protein is CASSSGRGNEGNYGYTF. Together with reference TRBV5-4 and TRBJ1-2, the CDR3 gives the full variable domain: ETGVTQSPTHLIKTRGQQVTLRCSSQSGHNTVSWYQQALGQGPQFIFQYYREEENGRGNFPPRFSGLQFPNYSSELNVNALELDDSALYLCASSSGRGNEGNYGYTFGSGTRLTVV.

The CDR3 region is CASSPPLRGYFNEQFF. The CDR3, as DNA: TGTGCCAGCTCACCGCCTTTGCGGGGGTATTTCAATGAGCAGTTCTTC. This rearrangement joins TRBV18 to TRBJ2-1; 7 positions match TRBD2. Trimming at V came to 3 bases and at J to 6 bases, leaving 11 bases not matched to a gene. Germline CDR1 KGHSH, CDR2 LQKENI. The CDR3 sequence is 16 residues long.

The V and J genes are TRBV28 and TRBJ1-2; perhaps TRBD1 as D (5 bases). The CDR3 extends over 14 amino acids. Per the germline V gene, CDR1 is MDHEN and CDR2 is SYDVKM. V lost 6 bases and J 4 bases, leaving 15 bases between the germline ends. The CDR3 protein is CASSPRWGFYGYTF. In DNA, the CDR3 is TGTGCCAGCAGCCCGCGGTGGGGCTTCTATGGCTACACCTTC.

The genes are TRBV5-1 and TRBJ1-6; 9 positions match TRBD1. CDR1 and CDR2 (germline): SGHRS, YFSETQ. This CDR3 has 16 amino acids. J gave up 10 bases and V 2 bases, and 10 bases lay outside the gene matches. The CDR3 spells CASSLAPGQGGSPLHF. The CDR3 bases are TGCGCCAGCAGCTTAGCTCCGGGACAGGGAGGATCACCCCTCCACTTT.

This clone appeared once. The V call is TRBV5-1, the J call TRBJ2-7, with 11 positions matching TRBD2. The trim removed 7 bases at V and 2 bases at J, leaving 17 bases unmatched. The CDR3 is made up of 18 amino acids. Germline CDR1 and CDR2: SGHRS and YFSETQ. The CDR3 bases are TGCGCCAGCTCTTGTGGAGGGCTAGCGGGGGGCGGCACCTACGAGCAGTACTTC. As protein: CASSCGGLAGGGTYEQYF.

The rearrangement joins TRBV11-2 to TRBJ2-1; D is perhaps TRBD2 (6 bases). Germline CDR1 is SGHAT and CDR2 is FQNNGV. This CDR3 has 15 amino acids. V dropped 1 base and J dropped 4 bases, with 11 bases sitting between them. CDR3 sequence (DNA): TGTGCCAGCAGCTTAGTCAGGGACTCATACAATGAGCAGTTCTTC. It yields the protein CASSLVRDSYNEQFF.

CDR3 sequence reads: CASSWFLNEETQYF. The DNA for the CDR3 is TGTGCCAGCAGTTGGTTCCTAAATGAAGAGACCCAGTACTTC. The chain has TRBV6-1 and TRBJ2-5; D unresolved. Trimming cost V 5 bases and J 3 bases, with 13 bases left between them. Germline assignment: CDR1 MNHNS and CDR2 SASEGT. This CDR3 region has 14 residues.